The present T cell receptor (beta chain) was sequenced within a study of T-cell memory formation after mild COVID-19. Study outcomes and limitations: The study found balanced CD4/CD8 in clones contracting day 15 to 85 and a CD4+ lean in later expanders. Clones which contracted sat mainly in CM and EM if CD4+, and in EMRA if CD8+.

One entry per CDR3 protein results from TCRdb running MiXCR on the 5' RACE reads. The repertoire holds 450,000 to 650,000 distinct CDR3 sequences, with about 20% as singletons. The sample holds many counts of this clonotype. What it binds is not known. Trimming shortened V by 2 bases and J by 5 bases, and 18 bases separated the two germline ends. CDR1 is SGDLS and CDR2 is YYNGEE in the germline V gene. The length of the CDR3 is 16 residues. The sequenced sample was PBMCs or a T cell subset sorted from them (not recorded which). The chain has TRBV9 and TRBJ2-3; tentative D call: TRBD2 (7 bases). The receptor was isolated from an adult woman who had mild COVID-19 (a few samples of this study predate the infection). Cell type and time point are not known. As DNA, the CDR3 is TGTGCCAGCAGCGTTCAGGGAGGGGGGGCTCAAGATACGCAGTATTTT. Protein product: CASSVQGGGAQDTQYF.